This T cell receptor beta chain was captured by sequencing in a study of neurological immune-mediated disorders. 5'RACE with 10-nucleotide random UMIs produced the cDNA. Every sequencing run generated in excess of 170 million TCR-beta sequences. These sequences covered 15-18 subjects. TCRdb independently ran MiXCR on the 5' RACE reads; one entry per CDR3 protein. The table shows about 30,000 distinct CDR3 sequences, with about 12% occurring only once. Ten or more counts support this clonotype. This TCR derives from an older woman in good health. Sequencing input: PBMCs.

The DNA for the CDR3 is TGTGCCAGCAGCCGATTCGGGGCTAACACCGGGGAGCTGTTTTTT. It encodes CASSRFGANTGELFF. This rearrangement joins TRBV6-2 or TRBV6-3 to TRBJ2-2; D assignment may be TRBD1 or TRBD2 (5 bases each). V lost 6 bases, J lost 2 bases, and 13 bases lay in between. The germline V gene encodes CDR1 MNHEY and CDR2 SVGEGT. The CDR3 has 15 residues.